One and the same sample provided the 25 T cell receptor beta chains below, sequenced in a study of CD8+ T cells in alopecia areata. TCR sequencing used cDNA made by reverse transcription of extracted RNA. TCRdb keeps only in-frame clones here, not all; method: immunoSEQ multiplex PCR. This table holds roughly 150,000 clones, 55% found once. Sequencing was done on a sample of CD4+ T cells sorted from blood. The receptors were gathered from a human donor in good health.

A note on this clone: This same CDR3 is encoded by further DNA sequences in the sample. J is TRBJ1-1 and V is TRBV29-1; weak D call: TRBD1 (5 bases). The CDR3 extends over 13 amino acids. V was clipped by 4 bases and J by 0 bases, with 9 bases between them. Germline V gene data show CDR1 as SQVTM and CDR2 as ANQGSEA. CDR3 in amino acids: CSVAGRLNTEAFF. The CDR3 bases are TGCAGCGTTGCGGGACGGCTGAACACTGAAGCTTTCTTT. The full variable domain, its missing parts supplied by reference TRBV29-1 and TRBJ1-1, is SAVISQKPSRDICQRGTSLTIQCQVDSQVTMMFWYRQQPGQSLTLIATANQGSEATYESGFVIDKFPISRPNLTFSTLTVSNMSPEDSSIYLCSVAGRLNTEAFFGQGTRLTVV.

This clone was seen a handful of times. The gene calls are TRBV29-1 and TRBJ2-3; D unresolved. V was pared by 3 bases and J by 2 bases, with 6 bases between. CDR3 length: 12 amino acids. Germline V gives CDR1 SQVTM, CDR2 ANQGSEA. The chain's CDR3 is CSVDGVTDTQYF. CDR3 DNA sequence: TGCAGCGTTGATGGGGTCACAGATACGCAGTATTTT.

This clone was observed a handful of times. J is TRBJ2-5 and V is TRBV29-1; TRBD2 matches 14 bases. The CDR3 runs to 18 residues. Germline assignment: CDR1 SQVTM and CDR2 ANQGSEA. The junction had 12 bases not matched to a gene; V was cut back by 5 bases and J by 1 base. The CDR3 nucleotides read TGCAGCGTTTCCGGGACTAGCGGGAGCGGTTGGGGCCAAGAGACCCAGTACTTC. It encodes CSVSGTSGSGWGQETQYF.

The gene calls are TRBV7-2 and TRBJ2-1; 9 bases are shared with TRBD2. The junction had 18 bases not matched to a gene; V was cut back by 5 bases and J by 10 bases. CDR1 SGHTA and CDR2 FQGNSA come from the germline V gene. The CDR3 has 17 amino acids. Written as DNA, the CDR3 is TGTGCCAGCAGCCGCAACCCGGGACTAGCATTGGTCCGGGAGCAGTTCTTC. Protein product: CASSRNPGLALVREQFF.

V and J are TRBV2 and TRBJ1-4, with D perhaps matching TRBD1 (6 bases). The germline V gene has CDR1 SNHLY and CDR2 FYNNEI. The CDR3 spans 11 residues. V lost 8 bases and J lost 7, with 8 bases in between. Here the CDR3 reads CASRTVEKLFF. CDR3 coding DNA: TGTGCCAGCCGGACAGTTGAAAAACTGTTTTTT.

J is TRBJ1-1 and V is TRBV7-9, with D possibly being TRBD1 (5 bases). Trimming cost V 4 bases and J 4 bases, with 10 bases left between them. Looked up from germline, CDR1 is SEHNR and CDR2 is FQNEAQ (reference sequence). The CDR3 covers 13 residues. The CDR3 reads CASSSQGGTEAFF. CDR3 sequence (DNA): TGTGCCAGCAGCTCGCAGGGCGGCACTGAAGCTTTCTTT.

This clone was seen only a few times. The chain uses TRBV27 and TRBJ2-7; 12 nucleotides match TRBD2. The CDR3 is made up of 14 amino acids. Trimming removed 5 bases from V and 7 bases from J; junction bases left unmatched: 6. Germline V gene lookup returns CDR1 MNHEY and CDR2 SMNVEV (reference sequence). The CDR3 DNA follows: TGTGCCAGCAGTACGGGACTAGCGGGCGGGGAGCAGTACTTC. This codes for CASSTGLAGGEQYF.

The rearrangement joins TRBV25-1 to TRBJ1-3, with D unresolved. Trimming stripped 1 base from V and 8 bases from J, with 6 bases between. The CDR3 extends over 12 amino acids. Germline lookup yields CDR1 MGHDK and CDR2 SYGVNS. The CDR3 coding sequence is TGTGCCAGCAGTGAATCCCCTCACACCATATATTTT. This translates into CASSESPHTIYF.

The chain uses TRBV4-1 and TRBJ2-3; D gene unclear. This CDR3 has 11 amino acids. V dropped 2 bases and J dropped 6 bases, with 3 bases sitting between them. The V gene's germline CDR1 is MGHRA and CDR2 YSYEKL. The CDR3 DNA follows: TGCGCCAGCAGCCAATTGGATACGCAGTATTTT. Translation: CASSQLDTQYF.

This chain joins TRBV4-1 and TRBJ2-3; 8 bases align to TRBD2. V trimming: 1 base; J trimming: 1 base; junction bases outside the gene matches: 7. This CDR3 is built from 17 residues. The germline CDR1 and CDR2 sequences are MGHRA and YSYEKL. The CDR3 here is CASSQGNSGRRTDTQYF. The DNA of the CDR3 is TGCGCCAGCAGCCAAGGGAACAGCGGGAGACGCACAGATACGCAGTATTTT.

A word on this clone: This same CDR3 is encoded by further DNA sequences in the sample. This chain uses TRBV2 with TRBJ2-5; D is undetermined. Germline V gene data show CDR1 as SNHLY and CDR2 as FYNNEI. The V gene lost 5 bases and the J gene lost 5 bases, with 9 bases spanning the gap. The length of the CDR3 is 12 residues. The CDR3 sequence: CASSLAGETQYF. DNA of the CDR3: TGTGCCAGCAGTTTAGCTGGGGAGACCCAGTACTTC.

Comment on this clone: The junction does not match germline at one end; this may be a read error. The CDR3 protein is CASSKDPGGPINIQYF. Written as DNA, the CDR3 is TGCGCCAGCAGCAAAGATCCGGGAGGGCCTATTAACATTCAGTACTTC. V and J are TRBV4-1 and TRBJ2-4, with 8 positions matching TRBD2. Germline assignment: CDR1 MGHRA and CDR2 YSYEKL. CDR3 size: 16 residues.

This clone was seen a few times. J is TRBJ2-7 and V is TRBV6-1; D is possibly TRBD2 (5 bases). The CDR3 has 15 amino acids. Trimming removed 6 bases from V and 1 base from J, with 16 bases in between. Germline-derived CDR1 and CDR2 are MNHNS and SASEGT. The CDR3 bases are TGTGCCAGCAGCCTCGATATCGGAGGTTCCTACGAGCAGTACTTC. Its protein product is CASSLDIGGSYEQYF.

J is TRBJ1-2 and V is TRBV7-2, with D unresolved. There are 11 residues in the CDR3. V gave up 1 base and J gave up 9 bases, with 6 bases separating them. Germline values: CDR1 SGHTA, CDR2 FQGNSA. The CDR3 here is CASSLGLSYTF. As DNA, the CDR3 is TGTGCCAGCAGCTTAGGGCTGAGCTACACCTTC.

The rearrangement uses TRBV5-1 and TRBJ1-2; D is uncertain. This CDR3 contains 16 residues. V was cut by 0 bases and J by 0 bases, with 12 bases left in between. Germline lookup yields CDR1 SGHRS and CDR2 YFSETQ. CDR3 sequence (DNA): TGCGCCAGCAGCTTGGGGCATGCGGCTCCTAACTATGGCTACACCTTC. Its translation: CASSLGHAAPNYGYTF.

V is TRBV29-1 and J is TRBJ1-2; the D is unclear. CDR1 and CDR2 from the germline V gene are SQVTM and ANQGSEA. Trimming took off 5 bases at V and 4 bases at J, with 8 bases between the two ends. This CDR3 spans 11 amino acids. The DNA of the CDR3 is TGCAGCGTTCAAGCAGGCTATGGCTACACCTTC. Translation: CSVQAGYGYTF. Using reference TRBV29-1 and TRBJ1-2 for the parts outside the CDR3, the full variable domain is SAVISQKPSRDICQRGTSLTIQCQVDSQVTMMFWYRQQPGQSLTLIATANQGSEATYESGFVIDKFPISRPNLTFSTLTVSNMSPEDSSIYLCSVQAGYGYTFGSGTRLTVV.

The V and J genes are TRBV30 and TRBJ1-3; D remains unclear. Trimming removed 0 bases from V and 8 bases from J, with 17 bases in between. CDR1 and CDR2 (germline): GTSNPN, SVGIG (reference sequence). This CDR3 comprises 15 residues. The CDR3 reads CAWSVEMTSSDTIYF. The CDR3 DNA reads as TGTGCCTGGAGTGTCGAGATGACTTCATCAGACACCATATATTTT.

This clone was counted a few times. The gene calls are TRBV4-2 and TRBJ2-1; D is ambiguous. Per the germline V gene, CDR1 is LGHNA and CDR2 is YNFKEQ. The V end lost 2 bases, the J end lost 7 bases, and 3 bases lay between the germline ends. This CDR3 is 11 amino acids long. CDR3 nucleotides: TGTGCCAGCAGCCAACGGAATGAGCAGTTCTTC. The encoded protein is CASSQRNEQFF.

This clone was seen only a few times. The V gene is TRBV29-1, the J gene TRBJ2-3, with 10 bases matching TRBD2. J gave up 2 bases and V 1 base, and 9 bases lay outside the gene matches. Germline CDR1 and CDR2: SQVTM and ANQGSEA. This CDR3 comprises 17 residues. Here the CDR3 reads CSVEVLPSGGNTDTQYF. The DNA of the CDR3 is TGCAGCGTTGAAGTCTTGCCTAGCGGGGGAAACACAGATACGCAGTATTTT.

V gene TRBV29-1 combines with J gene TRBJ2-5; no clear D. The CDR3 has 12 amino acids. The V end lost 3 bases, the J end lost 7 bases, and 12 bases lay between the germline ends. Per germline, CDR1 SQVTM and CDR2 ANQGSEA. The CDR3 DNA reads TGCAGCGTTGAGTTTCAGCCGGGGACCCAGTACTTC. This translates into CSVEFQPGTQYF. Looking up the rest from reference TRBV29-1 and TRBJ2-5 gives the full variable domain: SAVISQKPSRDICQRGTSLTIQCQVDSQVTMMFWYRQQPGQSLTLIATANQGSEATYESGFVIDKFPISRPNLTFSTLTVSNMSPEDSSIYLCSVEFQPGTQYFGPGTRLLVL.

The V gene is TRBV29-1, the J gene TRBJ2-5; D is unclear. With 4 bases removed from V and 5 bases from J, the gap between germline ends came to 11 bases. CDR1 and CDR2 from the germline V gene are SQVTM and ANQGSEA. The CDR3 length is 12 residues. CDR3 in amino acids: CSVVWHSETQYF. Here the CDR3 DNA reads TGCAGCGTTGTTTGGCATTCGGAGACCCAGTACTTC. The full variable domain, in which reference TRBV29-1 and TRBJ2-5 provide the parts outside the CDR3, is SAVISQKPSRDICQRGTSLTIQCQVDSQVTMMFWYRQQPGQSLTLIATANQGSEATYESGFVIDKFPISRPNLTFSTLTVSNMSPEDSSIYLCSVVWHSETQYFGPGTRLLVL.

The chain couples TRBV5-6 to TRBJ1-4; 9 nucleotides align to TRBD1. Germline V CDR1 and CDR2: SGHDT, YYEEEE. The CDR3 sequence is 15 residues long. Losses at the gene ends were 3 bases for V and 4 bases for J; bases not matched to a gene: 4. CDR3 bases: TGTGCCAGCAGCTGGGGGACAGGGATTAATGAAAAACTGTTTTTT. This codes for CASSWGTGINEKLFF.

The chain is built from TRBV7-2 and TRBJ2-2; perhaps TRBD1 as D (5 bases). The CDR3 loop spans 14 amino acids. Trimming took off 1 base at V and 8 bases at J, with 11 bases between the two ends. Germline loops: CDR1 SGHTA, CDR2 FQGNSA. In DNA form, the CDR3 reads TGTGCCAGCAGCTTAGGACAGTACTTTGGGGAGCTGTTTTTT. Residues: CASSLGQYFGELFF.

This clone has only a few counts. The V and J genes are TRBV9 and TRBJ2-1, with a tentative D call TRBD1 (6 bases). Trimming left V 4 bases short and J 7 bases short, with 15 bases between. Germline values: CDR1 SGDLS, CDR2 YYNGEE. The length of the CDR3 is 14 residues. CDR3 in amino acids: CASSTRQVSNEQFF. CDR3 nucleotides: TGTGCCAGCAGCACCCGACAGGTGTCGAATGAGCAGTTCTTC. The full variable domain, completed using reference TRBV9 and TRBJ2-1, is DSGVTQTPKHLITATGQRVTLRCSPRSGDLSVYWYQQSLDQGLQFLIQYYNGEERAKGNILERFSAQQFPDLHSELNLSSLELGDSALYFCASSTRQVSNEQFFGPGTRLTVL.

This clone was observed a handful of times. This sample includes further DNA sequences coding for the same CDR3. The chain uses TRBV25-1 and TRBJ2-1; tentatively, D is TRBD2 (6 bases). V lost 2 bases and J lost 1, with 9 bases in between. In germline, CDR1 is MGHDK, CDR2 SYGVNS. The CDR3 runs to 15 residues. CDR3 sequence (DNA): TGTGCCAGCAGTGAAAGCGGACTATCCTACAATGAGCAGTTCTTC. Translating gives CASSESGLSYNEQFF.